This is a list of T cell receptor beta chains from one sample in a study of response to subunit inactivated influenza vaccine. TCRdb ran MiXCR on the RT-PCR reads and lists one entry per CDR3 protein. The sample yields about 540,000 distinct CDR3 sequences, approximately 20% seen once. This sample was shared with a second study, whose subject was T cells expressing NK-cell markers.

The sample here was CD4+ T cells sorted from PBMCs, taken roughly 13 days after vaccination. Receptor source: a middle-aged man who received an inactivated influenza vaccine. Both conserved end residues are part of each CDR3. The D gene is left open where the match is weak. For some rows the clone size is stated as once, few or many, or as a class when expanded; others skip it.

J: TRBJ2-3
size: -
V: TRBV7-2
D: TRBD2
DNA: TGTGCCAGCAGCTCCCGGTCGAAGCGGGGATACACAGATACGCAGTATTTT
CDR3: CASSSRSKRGYTDTQYF

J: TRBJ2-1
size: -
V: TRBV5-4
D: -
DNA: TGTGCCAGCAGCTTGGATCCGGGACACAATGAGCAGTTCTTC
CDR3: CASSLDPGHNEQFF

J: TRBJ2-1
size: many
V: TRBV28
D: TRBD1
DNA: TGTGCCAGCCGGGCTAGACAGGGAGCCTACAATGAGCAGTTCTTC
CDR3: CASRARQGAYNEQFF

J: TRBJ2-5
size: few
V: TRBV5-5
D: TRBD1
DNA: TGTGCCAGCAGCGAAAGGACAGGGCCCGCCGGGACCCAGTACTTC
CDR3: CASSERTGPAGTQYF

J: TRBJ1-5
size: many
V: TRBV12-3/TRBV12-4
D: TRBD1
DNA: TGTGCCAGCAGATCAGGGGGCAGGAATCAGCCCCAGCATTTT
CDR3: CASRSGGRNQPQHF

J: TRBJ2-6
size: few
V: TRBV6-1
D: -
DNA: TGTGCCAGCAGCCGTGACATCCGCTCTGGGGCCAACGTCCTGACTTTC
CDR3: CASSRDIRSGANVLTF

J: TRBJ2-5
size: -
V: TRBV20-1
D: -
DNA: TGCAGTGCCTACTACCGGGAGACCCAGTACTTC
CDR3: CSAYYRETQYF

J: TRBJ1-4
size: -
V: TRBV2
D: TRBD1
DNA: TGTGCCAGCAGTCGGGACAGAGAGTTCGAAAAACTGTTTTTT
CDR3: CASSRDREFEKLFF

J: TRBJ2-5
size: many
V: TRBV7-2
D: TRBD1
DNA: TGTGCCAGCAGAAAGGACAGGGGAGAGACCCAGTACTTC
CDR3: CASRKDRGETQYF

J: TRBJ1-3
size: -
V: TRBV7-8
D: -
DNA: TGTGCCAGCAGGGAGAAGAGCTCTGGAAACACCATATATTTT
CDR3: CASREKSSGNTIYF

J: TRBJ2-1
size: -
V: TRBV28
D: TRBD2
DNA: TGTGCCAGCAGTTTAATCGGGGTTAGCGGGAGGGGTGAGCAGTTCTTC
CDR3: CASSLIGVSGRGEQFF

J: TRBJ2-3
size: -
V: TRBV20-1
D: -
DNA: TGCAGTGCTAGAGATTCTCATGGGCTATATCGACCGGATACGCAGTATTTT
CDR3: CSARDSHGLYRPDTQYF